This T cell receptor (beta chain) was retrieved from a study of vaccination effects on CD4 cells after COVID-19. Study at large: Sampling occurred a median 72 days post second dose, range 14 to 241.

Assay used: immunoSEQ multiplex PCR; TCRdb lists only in-frame clones, some missing. The sample has approximately 17,000 clones; just under 70% are singletons. CDR1 is SGHAT, CDR2 FQNNGV, per germline. The length of the CDR3 is 14 residues. Trimming cost V 5 bases and J 4 bases; bases outside gene matches: 7. Sample share makes this clone large (0.1 to 1%). Its specificity is not known. At the DNA level, this CDR3 is encoded by other sequences in the same sample as well. Expansion with viral peptide pools was applied to antigen-specific CD4+ T cells by the ViraFEST assay prior to sequencing. Subsequent to roughly 10 days of culture, CD4+ T cells were isolated. As their vaccination, participants received two doses of either BNT162b2 or mRNA-1273.

The sample here was CD4+ T cells from PBMCs cultured with SARS-CoV-2 spike peptides, taken after COVID-19 vaccination. The sequence came from a human donor who received a COVID-19 vaccine. The chain couples TRBV11-2 to TRBJ1-2; 7 nucleotides agree with TRBD1. The CDR3, as DNA: TGTGCCAGCAGCCCAAGACAGGGTAGCTATGGCTACACCTTC. This gives the protein CASSPRQGSYGYTF.